The T cell receptor beta chain described here comes from a study of blood T cell repertoires in COVID-19. Study-level background: The United States, Italy and Spain supplied acute and convalescent COVID-19 samples. In each case, the material was cDNA or gDNA derived from T cells, B-cell-depleted T cells, or PBMCs.

This CDR3 is built from 14 residues. Trimming took off 4 bases at V and 3 bases at J, with 13 bases between the two ends. Germline values: CDR1 SGHDT, CDR2 YYEEEE. As processed by the authors: Cell counts per sample came from amplifying reference gene primers. Sequenced by immunoSEQ multiplex PCR; TCRdb stores in-frame clones only, minus some. V, J and clone size were drawn from that table, and D and trimming were deduced from the DNA. The data contain about 150,000 clones, more than 80% of them seen just once; the ten biggest clones take up 8% to 9%. This sequence was found in a human donor with acute or convalescent COVID-19. The donor label of this sample is uncertain. This rearrangement joins TRBV5-6 to TRBJ1-1; D may be TRBD1 (6 bases). Sequencing input: peripheral blood. The CDR3 bases are TGTGCCAGCAGCAGAGATACAGGGTACACTGAAGCTTTCTTT. Residues: CASSRDTGYTEAFF.